Listed below are T cell receptor beta chains from one sample, sequenced in a study of blood T cell repertoires in COVID-19. Sequencing was performed with immunoSEQ multiplex PCR; in TCRdb, only in-frame clones are kept and a portion is missing. The sample carries more than 60,000 clones, 88% recorded once. Sequencing input: peripheral blood. The receptor source for this set is a woman aged 55-69 years with COVID-19, enrolled during active disease. The CDR3 runs from the conserved cysteine through the conserved F or W.

J gene: TRBJ1-5
V gene: TRBV30
CDR3 protein: CAWSKWNRLGNQPQHF

J gene: TRBJ2-6
V gene: TRBV2
CDR3 protein: CASSEEQTGANVLTF

J gene: TRBJ1-2
V gene: TRBV6-5
CDR3 protein: CASSYGRASYGYTF

J gene: TRBJ2-7
V gene: TRBV2
CDR3 protein: CARVLLGQKPYEQYF

J gene: TRBJ2-3
V gene: TRBV28
CDR3 protein: CASSLGGTFREDTQYF

J gene: TRBJ1-1
V gene: TRBV7-8
CDR3 protein: CASSGQSGSLNTEAFF

J gene: TRBJ2-3
V gene: TRBV24-1
CDR3 protein: CATSDTGLARDTQYF

J gene: TRBJ1-1
V gene: TRBV7-9
CDR3 protein: CASSLVGEGGEAFF

J gene: TRBJ1-1
V gene: TRBV7-9
CDR3 protein: CASSFRQMNTEAFF

J gene: TRBJ2-1
V gene: TRBV6-5
CDR3 protein: CASSYSSEGQFF

J gene: TRBJ2-1
V gene: TRBV6-1
CDR3 protein: CASSEALGSYNEQFF